This record looks at one T cell receptor (beta chain) sequence and its context. This specimen belongs to a study of control samples from healthy donors and cancer patients. Only in-frame clones appear in the TCRdb table, and some are missing; sequencing was by immunoSEQ multiplex PCR. The sample gives approximately 19,000 clones, 84% of which show up once; over 25% is in the top ten. The germline V gene encodes CDR1 SGHTA and CDR2 FQGNSA. The length of the CDR3 is 14 residues. V shed 9 bases and J 0 bases; nucleotides not matched to a gene: 6. This TCR was recovered from a woman between 70 and 85 years old with lung cancer. V and J are TRBV7-2 and TRBJ2-3; 7 nucleotides agree with TRBD1. The sequenced sample was PBMCs. CDR3 sequence (DNA): TGTGCCAGTCGACAGGGATTTAGCACAGATACGCAGTATTTT. As protein: CASRQGFSTDTQYF.